The source of this T cell receptor beta chain is a study of cytomegalovirus exposure and HLA in healthy donors. The PCR used 60 Vbeta and 13 Jbeta primers. Assay: immunoSEQ multiplex PCR; the TCRdb copy retains only in-frame clones and omits some. The sample contains 140,000 to 150,000 clones, roughly 9.7% of which appear only once. CDR3 size: 13 residues. The J segment lost 12 bases and the V segment lost 6 bases, leaving 10 bases of the junction unmatched. CDR1 is MNHNS, CDR2 SASEGT, per germline. Sequenced: PBMCs. This TCR was sampled from a man between 50 and 59 years old in good health and CMV-seronegative. The V call is TRBV6-1, the J call TRBJ1-2; 10 bases agree with TRBD1. The CDR3 DNA reads as TGTGCCAGCAGGAAGACAGGGGGCATTCTCGACACCTTC. Amino acid sequence: CASRKTGGILDTF.